The present T cell receptor beta chain was sequenced within a study of OX40 agonist ivuxolimab in advanced cancers. Study-wide context: Dose-escalation patients suffered from hepatocellular carcinoma, melanoma, renal cell or head and neck cancer. Notes on the study in general: The expanded peripheral T cells' antigen specificity was not determined. On average, CD8+ T cells had more expanded clones than CD4+.

This table comes from immunoSEQ multiplex PCR, and its TCRdb copy is limited to in-frame clones, with some not included. The data show under 25,000 clones, around nine tenths seen once. Regarding this clone: The antigen is unknown.

The CDR3 contains 16 residues. CDR1 and CDR2 from the germline V gene are MNHEY and SMNVEV (reference sequence). V shed 9 bases and J 1 base; nucleotides not matched to a gene: 8. This chain uses TRBV27 with TRBJ2-2, with 10 bases that match TRBD2. The TCR was taken from an adult with an advanced solid tumor such as melanoma, head and neck, liver or kidney cancer. The input for sequencing was CD4+ or CD8+ T cells sorted from blood, taken in a trial of the OX40 agonist ivuxolimab. The CDR3 spells CASRGLAERNTGELFF. In DNA form, the CDR3 reads TGTGCCAGTCGCGGACTAGCGGAAAGGAACACCGGGGAGCTGTTTTTT.